What follows describes a single T cell receptor (beta chain). One end of the junction does not line up with germline, which may come from a read error. The sample belongs to a study of low-dose radiotherapy and immunotherapy resistance in tumors. Study-wide context: Doses of 0.5 Gy per fraction every 2 weeks, totaling 6.5 Gy, went to Cohort 1.

Looked up from germline, CDR1 is MNHEY and CDR2 is SVGAGI. CDR3 length: 13 residues. TRAV- and TRBV-specific primers primed first-strand cDNA, covering alpha and beta chains. The authors amplified TCRs for about 20 PCR cycles with a constant-region primer and a V-primer adapter. TCRdb recomputed calls from the reads with MiXCR, one row per CDR3 protein. The sample records tens of thousands of distinct CDR3 sequences, over 15% being singletons. This sample's time point: before trial treatment. The material was PBMCs, obtained before treatment. The receptor was isolated from a male donor with prostate cancer. The V call is TRBV6-5, the J call TRBJ1-5; maybe TRBD1 (5 bases). CDR3 region: CAGRDPGRQPQHF. The DNA for the CDR3 is TGTGCCGGCAGGGACCCTGGACGTCAGCCCCAGCATTTT.